Included here is one T cell receptor beta chain sequence, with context. This entry comes from a study of blood T cell repertoires in COVID-19. Study in general: In each case, the material was cDNA or gDNA derived from T cells, B-cell-depleted T cells, or PBMCs.

In the original analysis: For nucleated cells, counts were estimated from reference gene primer amplification. The protocol was immunoSEQ multiplex PCR, while the TCRdb copy is restricted to in-frame clones and leaves out a portion. V, J and clone size were drawn from that table, and D and trimming were deduced from the DNA. The table shows over 300,000 clones, with 89% occurring only once. V lost 0 bases, J lost 4 bases, and 8 bases stayed unmatched. Germline CDR1 and CDR2: LNHNV and YYDKDF (reference sequence). CDR3 length: 16 residues. The chain is built from TRBV15 and TRBJ2-7; TRBD1 aligns across 8 bases. The TCR originated in a man between 18 and 35 years old who had recovered from COVID-19. Source material: peripheral blood. CDR3 sequence: CATSRDRAGGPYEQYF. In DNA form, the CDR3 reads TGTGCCACCAGCAGAGATAGGGCAGGGGGCCCGTACGAGCAGTACTTC.